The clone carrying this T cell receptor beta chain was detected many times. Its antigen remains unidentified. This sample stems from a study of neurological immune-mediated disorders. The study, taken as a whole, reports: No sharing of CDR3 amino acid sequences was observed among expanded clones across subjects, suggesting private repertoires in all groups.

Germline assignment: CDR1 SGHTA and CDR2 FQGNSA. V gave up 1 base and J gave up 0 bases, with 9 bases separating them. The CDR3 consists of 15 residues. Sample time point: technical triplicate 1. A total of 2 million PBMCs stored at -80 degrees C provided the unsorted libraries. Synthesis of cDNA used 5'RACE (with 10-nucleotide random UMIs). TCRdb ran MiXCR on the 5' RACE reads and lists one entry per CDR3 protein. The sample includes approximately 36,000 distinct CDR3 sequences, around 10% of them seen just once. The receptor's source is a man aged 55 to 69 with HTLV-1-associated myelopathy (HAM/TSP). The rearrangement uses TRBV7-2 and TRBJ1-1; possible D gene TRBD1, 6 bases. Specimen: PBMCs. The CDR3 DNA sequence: TGTGCCAGCAGCTTAGTCCGGACAGTGAACACTGAAGCTTTCTTT. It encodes CASSLVRTVNTEAFF.